These T cell receptor beta chains were read from a single sample in a study of human T cells and chemical hapten exposure. TCRdb re-called the RACE reads with MiXCR, one entry per CDR3 protein. Among about 170,000 distinct CDR3 sequences listed, about 27% were seen once. This material consisted of whole blood, taken in connection with sensitization to the hapten diphenylcyclopropenone (DPC). The receptors originated from a woman between 18 and 29 years old with alopecia areata. Some clones in this sample may be carry-over from other donors' samples. Both conserved end residues are trimmed from each CDR3. A D gene is named only where the DNA matches it firmly.

j_gene: TRBJ2-7; len: 13; d_gene: TRBD1; v_gene: TRBV4-3; CDR3aa: ASSKTGTGDYEQY
j_gene: TRBJ1-2; len: 13; d_gene: -; v_gene: TRBV20-1; CDR3aa: SARVKGDLNYGYT
j_gene: TRBJ2-1; len: 11; d_gene: TRBD2; v_gene: TRBV7-2; CDR3aa: ASSIAGLAGEF
j_gene: TRBJ1-2; len: 12; d_gene: -; v_gene: TRBV6-2/TRBV6-3; CDR3aa: ASSYSTGSGGYT
j_gene: TRBJ2-3; len: 14; d_gene: TRBD1; v_gene: TRBV27; CDR3aa: ASSLSRTGHTDTQY
j_gene: TRBJ2-7; len: 11; d_gene: -; v_gene: TRBV15; CDR3aa: ATSRAGTYEQY
j_gene: TRBJ2-5; len: 11; d_gene: TRBD2; v_gene: TRBV20-1; CDR3aa: SARPGLQETQY
j_gene: TRBJ2-3; len: 13; d_gene: TRBD1; v_gene: TRBV9; CDR3aa: ASSVEGAAPDTQY
j_gene: TRBJ1-4; len: 12; d_gene: TRBD1; v_gene: TRBV4-3; CDR3aa: ASSLRQGSEKLF
j_gene: TRBJ1-5; len: 12; d_gene: -; v_gene: TRBV7-2; CDR3aa: ASSLQAGNQPQH
j_gene: TRBJ2-1; len: 13; d_gene: -; v_gene: TRBV7-6; CDR3aa: ASSLGGGFYNEQF
j_gene: TRBJ2-3; len: 14; d_gene: -; v_gene: TRBV5-1; CDR3aa: ASNRFRRTSTDTQY
j_gene: TRBJ1-1; len: 13; d_gene: -; v_gene: TRBV7-8; CDR3aa: ASSLRGSRNTEAF
j_gene: TRBJ1-5; len: 13; d_gene: -; v_gene: TRBV9; CDR3aa: ASSVGAGGSQPQH
j_gene: TRBJ2-2; len: 10; d_gene: -; v_gene: TRBV4-2; CDR3aa: ASSQRGGELF
j_gene: TRBJ1-1; len: 9; d_gene: -; v_gene: TRBV29-1; CDR3aa: SVGADGEAF
j_gene: TRBJ2-5; len: 13; d_gene: TRBD1; v_gene: TRBV7-2; CDR3aa: ASSLVDRAQETQY
j_gene: TRBJ1-5; len: 13; d_gene: -; v_gene: TRBV4-1; CDR3aa: ASRLSPGGRQPQH
j_gene: TRBJ2-7; len: 12; d_gene: -; v_gene: TRBV27; CDR3aa: ASSLSTGYHEQY
j_gene: TRBJ2-1; len: 11; d_gene: TRBD2; v_gene: TRBV27; CDR3aa: ATWGLAWGEQF
j_gene: TRBJ2-7; len: 12; d_gene: TRBD2; v_gene: TRBV5-4; CDR3aa: ASSLNRGAYEQY
j_gene: TRBJ2-5; len: 10; d_gene: -; v_gene: TRBV29-1; CDR3aa: SVASGEETQY
j_gene: TRBJ2-3; len: 9; d_gene: -; v_gene: TRBV18; CDR3aa: ASSPVDTQY
j_gene: TRBJ2-3; len: 14; d_gene: TRBD2; v_gene: TRBV20-1; CDR3aa: SARTGLAGGTDTQY
j_gene: TRBJ2-1; len: 12; d_gene: -; v_gene: TRBV19; CDR3aa: ASTWTFLPDEQF
j_gene: TRBJ2-7; len: 14; d_gene: -; v_gene: TRBV4-1; CDR3aa: ASSQENAGRTYEQY
j_gene: TRBJ1-5; len: 11; d_gene: TRBD1; v_gene: TRBV27; CDR3aa: ASSPTGDQPQH
j_gene: TRBJ2-7; len: 14; d_gene: TRBD1; v_gene: TRBV20-1; CDR3aa: SARTWTGFRGYEQY
j_gene: TRBJ1-5; len: 14; d_gene: -; v_gene: TRBV3-1; CDR3aa: ASSQDPGLSNQPQH
j_gene: TRBJ1-1; len: 11; d_gene: -; v_gene: TRBV3-1; CDR3aa: ASSQPGRTEAF
j_gene: TRBJ2-1; len: 9; d_gene: -; v_gene: TRBV6-2/TRBV6-3; CDR3aa: ASTSRGEQF
j_gene: TRBJ2-1; len: 13; d_gene: -; v_gene: TRBV7-2; CDR3aa: ASSSLLGSYNEQF
j_gene: TRBJ2-5; len: 12; d_gene: -; v_gene: TRBV20-1; CDR3aa: SARQLASLETQY
j_gene: TRBJ2-7; len: 13; d_gene: -; v_gene: TRBV7-2; CDR3aa: ASSFRGAGSYEQY
j_gene: TRBJ1-5; len: 13; d_gene: -; v_gene: TRBV5-1; CDR3aa: ASSIHPGPDQPQH
j_gene: TRBJ2-2; len: 14; d_gene: -; v_gene: TRBV28; CDR3aa: ASGSLLQSGTGELF
j_gene: TRBJ1-2; len: 12; d_gene: -; v_gene: TRBV20-1; CDR3aa: SASYTFRDYGYT